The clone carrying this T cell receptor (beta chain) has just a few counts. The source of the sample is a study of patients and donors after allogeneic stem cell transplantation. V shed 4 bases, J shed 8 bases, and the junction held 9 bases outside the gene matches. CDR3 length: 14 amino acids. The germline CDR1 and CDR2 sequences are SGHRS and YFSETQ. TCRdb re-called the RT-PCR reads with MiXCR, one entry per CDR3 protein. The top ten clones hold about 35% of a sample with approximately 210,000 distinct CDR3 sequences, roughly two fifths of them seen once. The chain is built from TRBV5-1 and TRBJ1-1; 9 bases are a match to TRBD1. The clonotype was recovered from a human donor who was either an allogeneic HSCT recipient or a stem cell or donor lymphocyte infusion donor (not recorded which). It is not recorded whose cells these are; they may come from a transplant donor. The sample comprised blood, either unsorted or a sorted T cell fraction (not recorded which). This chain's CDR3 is CASSPSGQGTEAFF. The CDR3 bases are TGCGCCAGCAGCCCGAGCGGACAGGGGACCGAAGCTTTCTTT.